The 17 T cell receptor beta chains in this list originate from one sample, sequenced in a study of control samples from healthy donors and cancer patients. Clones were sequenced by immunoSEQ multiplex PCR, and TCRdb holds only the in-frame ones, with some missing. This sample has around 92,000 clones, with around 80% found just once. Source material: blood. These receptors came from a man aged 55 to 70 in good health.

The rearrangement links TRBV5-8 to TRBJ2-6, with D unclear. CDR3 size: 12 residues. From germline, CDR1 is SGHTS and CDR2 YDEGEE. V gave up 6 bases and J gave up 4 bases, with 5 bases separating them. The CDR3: CASTRGANVLTF. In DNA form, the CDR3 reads TGTGCCAGCACCCGCGGGGCCAACGTCCTGACTTTC.

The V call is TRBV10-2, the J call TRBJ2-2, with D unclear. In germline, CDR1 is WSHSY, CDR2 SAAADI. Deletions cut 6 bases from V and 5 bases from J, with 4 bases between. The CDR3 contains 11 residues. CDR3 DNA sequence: TGCGCCAGCAGAGTGACCGGGGAGCTGTTTTTT. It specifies CASRVTGELFF.

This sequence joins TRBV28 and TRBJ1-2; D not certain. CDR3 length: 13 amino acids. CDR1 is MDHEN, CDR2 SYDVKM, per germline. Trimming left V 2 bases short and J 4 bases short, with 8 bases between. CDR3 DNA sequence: TGTGCCAGCAGTTTACAGGATAGCTATGGCTACACCTTC. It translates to CASSLQDSYGYTF.

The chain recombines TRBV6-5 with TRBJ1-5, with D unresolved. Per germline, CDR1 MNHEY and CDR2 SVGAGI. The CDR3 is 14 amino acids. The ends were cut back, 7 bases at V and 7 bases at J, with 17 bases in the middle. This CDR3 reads CASIGIQVKQPQHF. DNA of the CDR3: TGTGCCAGCATCGGGATTCAGGTAAAGCAGCCCCAGCATTTT.

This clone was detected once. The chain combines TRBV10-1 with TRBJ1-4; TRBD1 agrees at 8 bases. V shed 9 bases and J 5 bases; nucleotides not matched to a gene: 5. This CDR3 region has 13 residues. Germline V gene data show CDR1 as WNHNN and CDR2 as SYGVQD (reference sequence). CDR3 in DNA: TGCGCCAGGGCGACAGGGGAGAATGAAAAACTGTTTTTT. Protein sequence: CARATGENEKLFF.

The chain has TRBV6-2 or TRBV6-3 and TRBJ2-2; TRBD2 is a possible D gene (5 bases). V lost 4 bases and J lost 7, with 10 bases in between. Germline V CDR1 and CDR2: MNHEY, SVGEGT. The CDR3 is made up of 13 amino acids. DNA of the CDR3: TGTGCCAGCAGTTTTAAGGAGGTCGGGGAGCTGTTTTTT. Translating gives CASSFKEVGELFF.

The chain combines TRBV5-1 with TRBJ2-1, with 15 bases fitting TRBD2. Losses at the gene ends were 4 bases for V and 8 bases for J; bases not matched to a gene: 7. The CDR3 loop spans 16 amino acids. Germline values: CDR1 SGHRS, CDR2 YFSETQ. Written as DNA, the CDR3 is TGCGCCAGCAGCCAAGGACTAGCGGGAGGGCGGGATGAGCAGTTCTTC. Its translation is CASSQGLAGGRDEQFF.

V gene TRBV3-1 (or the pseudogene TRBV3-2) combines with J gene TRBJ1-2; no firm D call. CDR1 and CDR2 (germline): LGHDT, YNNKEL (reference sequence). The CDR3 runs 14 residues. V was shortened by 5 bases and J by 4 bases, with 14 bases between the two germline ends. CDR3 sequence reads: CASSETDLVYGYTF. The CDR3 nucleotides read TGTGCCAGCAGCGAGACGGACCTGGTCTATGGCTACACCTTC.

The DNA for the CDR3 is TGTGCCAGCAGCGCCCTTCTAGCGGGGAGCGAGCAGTACTTC. Its protein product is CASSALLAGSEQYF. The gene calls are TRBV9 and TRBJ2-7, with TRBD2 matching over 9 bases. In germline, CDR1 is SGDLS, CDR2 YYNGEE. The CDR3 totals 14 residues. With V trimmed by 3 bases and J by 6 bases, 7 bases remained unmatched.

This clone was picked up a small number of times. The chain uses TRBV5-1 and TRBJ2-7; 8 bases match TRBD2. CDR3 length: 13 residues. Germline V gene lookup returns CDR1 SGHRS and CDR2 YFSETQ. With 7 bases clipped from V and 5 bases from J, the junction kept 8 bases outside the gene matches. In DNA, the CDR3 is TGCGCCAGCGGATATTCCGGGGGGGACGAGCAGTACTTC. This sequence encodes CASGYSGGDEQYF.

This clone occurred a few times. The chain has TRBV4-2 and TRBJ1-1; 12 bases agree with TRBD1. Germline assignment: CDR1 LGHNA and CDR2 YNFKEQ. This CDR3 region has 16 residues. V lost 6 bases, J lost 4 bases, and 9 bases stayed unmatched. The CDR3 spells CASRQGDRGRVTEAFF. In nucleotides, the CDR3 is TGTGCCAGCAGGCAGGGGGACAGGGGGCGGGTCACTGAAGCTTTCTTT.

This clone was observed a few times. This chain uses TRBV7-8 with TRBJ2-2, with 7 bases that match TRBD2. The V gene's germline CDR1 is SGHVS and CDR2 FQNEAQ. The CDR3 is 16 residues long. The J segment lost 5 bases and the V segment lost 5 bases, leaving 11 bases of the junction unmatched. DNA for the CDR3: TGTGCCAGCAGCCCCGGGAGGCGGGGTGGTACCGGGGAGCTGTTTTTT. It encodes CASSPGRRGGTGELFF.

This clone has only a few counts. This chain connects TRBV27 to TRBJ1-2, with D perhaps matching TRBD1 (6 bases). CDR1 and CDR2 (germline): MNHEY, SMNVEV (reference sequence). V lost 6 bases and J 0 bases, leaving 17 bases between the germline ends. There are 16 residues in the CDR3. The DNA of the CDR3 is TGTGCCAGCAGCCCAACAGGGACTTACGCTAACTATGGCTACACCTTC. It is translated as CASSPTGTYANYGYTF.

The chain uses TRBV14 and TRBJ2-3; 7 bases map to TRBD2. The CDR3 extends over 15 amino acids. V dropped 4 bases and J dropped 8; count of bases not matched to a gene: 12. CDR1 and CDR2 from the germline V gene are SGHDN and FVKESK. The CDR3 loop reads CASSPTVTGGGTQYF. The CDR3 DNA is TGTGCCAGCAGCCCGACCGTGACCGGCGGGGGTACGCAGTATTTT. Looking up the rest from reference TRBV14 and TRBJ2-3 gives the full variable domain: EAGVTQFPSHSVIEKGQTVTLRCDPISGHDNLYWYRRVMGKEIKFLLHFVKESKQDESGMPNNRFLAERTGGTYSTLKVQPAELEDSGVYFCASSPTVTGGGTQYFGPGTRLTVL.

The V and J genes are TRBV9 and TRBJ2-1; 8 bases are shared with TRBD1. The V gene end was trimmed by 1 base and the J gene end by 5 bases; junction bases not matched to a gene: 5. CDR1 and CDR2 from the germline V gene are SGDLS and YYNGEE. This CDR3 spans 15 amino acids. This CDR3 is CASSVTGQGDNEQFF. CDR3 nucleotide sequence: TGTGCCAGCAGCGTAACTGGACAGGGAGACAATGAGCAGTTCTTC.

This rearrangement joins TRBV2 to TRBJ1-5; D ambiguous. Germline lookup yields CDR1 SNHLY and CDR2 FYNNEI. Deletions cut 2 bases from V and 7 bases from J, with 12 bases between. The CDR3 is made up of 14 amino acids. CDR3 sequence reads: CASSEPGVGQPQHF. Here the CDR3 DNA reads TGTGCCAGCAGTGAACCCGGGGTAGGACAGCCCCAGCATTTT.

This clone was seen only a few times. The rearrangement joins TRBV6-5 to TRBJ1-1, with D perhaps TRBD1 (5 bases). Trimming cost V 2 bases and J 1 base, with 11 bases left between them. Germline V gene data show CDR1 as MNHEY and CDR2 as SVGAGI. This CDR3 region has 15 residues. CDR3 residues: CASSYTGTQNTEAFF. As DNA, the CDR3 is TGTGCCAGCAGTTACACCGGGACCCAGAACACTGAAGCTTTCTTT.